This is a list of T cell receptor beta chains from one sample in a study of T cells after somatic rescue of genetic block. The method was immunoSEQ multiplex PCR; TCRdb's version includes in-frame clones alone and lacks a portion of them. This sample has tens of thousands of clones, with under 95% found just once. Source material: peripheral blood mononuclear cells (PBMCs). The receptors stem from a man in his forties. Each CDR3 is given with its conserved first and last residue. The D gene is left open where the match is weak. Clone sizes are given selectively: once, few, many, or a class where the clone is expanded.

>TRBV18|once|TRBJ1-3|15|TRBD1
TGTGCCAGAGTACAGGGGGCACCGTCTGGAAACACCATATATTTT
CARVQGAPSGNTIYF
>TRBV19|-|TRBJ2-1|16|-
TGTGCCAGTAGTCCTAGGGACACCGGAACCTACAATGAGCAGTTCTTC
CASSPRDTGTYNEQFF
>TRBV19|once|TRBJ2-4|16|-
TGTGCCAGTAGTATAGTTTTAGTATTGAGGAATGACATTCAGTACTTC
CASSIVLVLRNDIQYF
>TRBV5-1|-|TRBJ2-5|15|TRBD1
TGCGCCAGCAGCCGAGACAGGGGGCAGGGAGAGACCCAGTACTTC
CASSRDRGQGETQYF
>TRBV7-9|-|TRBJ1-1|12|-
TGTGCCAGCAGCTTACCAGGGACCGAAGCTTTCTTT
CASSLPGTEAFF
>TRBV5-1|once|TRBJ2-7|16|-
TGCGCCAGCAGCTCGAACCTGGGGGCGGTAAACTACGAGCAGTACTTC
CASSSNLGAVNYEQYF
>TRBV27|-|TRBJ1-2|14|TRBD1
TGTGCCAGCAGTTTAACAGGGGCTAACTATGGCTACACCTTC
CASSLTGANYGYTF
>TRBV28|-|TRBJ2-2|17|TRBD2
TGTGCCAGCAGCCCCGCTGGGGGACTAAGATCCACCGGGGAGCTGTTTTTT
CASSPAGGLRSTGELFF
>TRBV19|-|TRBJ2-3|13|TRBD1
TGTGCCAGCCCGGGACAGTCCCCGATACGGCAGTATTTT
CASPGQSPIRQYF
>TRBV7-9|-|TRBJ2-1|16|TRBD2
TGTGCCAGCAGCCCGAGGACTAGCGGAGGTTACAATGAGCAGTTCTTC
CASSPRTSGGYNEQFF
>TRBV4-1|-|TRBJ2-5|15|-
TGCGCCAGCAGCCAAGATCCCGGACAGTCTCTGGGGCAGTACTTC
CASSQDPGQSLGQYF
>TRBV5-6|-|TRBJ2-3|16|TRBD2
TGTGCCAGCAGCCCCTTGTCACTAGCGGGCACAGATACGCAGTATTTT
CASSPLSLAGTDTQYF
>TRBV2|-|TRBJ1-4|13|-
TGTGCCAGCAGTCGATCCCCGGGAGAAAAACTGTTTTTT
CASSRSPGEKLFF
>TRBV5-6|-|TRBJ2-7|13|-
TGTGCCAGCAGCTTGGTTGGGGTCTACGAGCAGTACTTC
CASSLVGVYEQYF
>TRBV19|-|TRBJ1-5|15|-
TGTGCCAGTAGTATCTCGGGGGGAGGCAATCAGCCCCAGCATTTT
CASSISGGGNQPQHF
>TRBV5-1|once|TRBJ2-4|14|-
TGCGCCAGCAGCCTCGGGGGTACCAAAAACATTCAGTACTTC
CASSLGGTKNIQYF
>TRBV14|-|TRBJ2-7|14|TRBD1
TGTGCCAGCAACCATGGGACAGGATTTGTCGAGCAGTACTTC
CASNHGTGFVEQYF
>TRBV29-1|-|TRBJ2-7|15|TRBD2
TGCAGCGTTGTTGGTGTGACTAGCGGGAGCTACGAGCAGTACTTC
CSVVGVTSGSYEQYF
>TRBV4-1|once|TRBJ2-1|16|TRBD2
TGCGCCAGCAGCCAACGTAGCGGGAGGTCCCACAATGAGCAGTTCTTC
CASSQRSGRSHNEQFF
>TRBV6-6|-|TRBJ1-5|14|-
TGTGCCAGCAGTTACGGGCAGTCCAATCAGCCCCAGCATTTT
CASSYGQSNQPQHF
>TRBV19|-|TRBJ2-7|19|TRBD2
TGTGCCAGTAGTATTGCGATGATTTACGGTTGGGGGGGACCTTACGAGCAGTACTTC
CASSIAMIYGWGGPYEQYF
>TRBV27|-|TRBJ2-6|15|TRBD2
TGTGCCAGCAGTTTACGGGGGGCTGGGGCCAACGTCCTGACTTTC
CASSLRGAGANVLTF